This TCR beta chain was found in a study of T cells in severe cutaneous drug reactions (dated by TCRdb to the late 2010s). Background for the entire study: Patients were recruited between about 2011 and 2019 from Taiwan, Thailand and a European registry network. Bulk TCR sequencing was combined with single-cell sequencing, quantitative PCR validation, functional assays and transgenic mouse experiments. Blister fluids/cells, PBMC and other biological samples were taken from patients in the acute stage or the recovery stage. The Naranjo algorithm and the ALDEN drug causality algorithm were used to assign the culprit drug. To build the libraries, iRepertoire multiplex PCR was used, and the authors pointed to a comparison in which iRepertoire and 5' RACE methods, with or without UMI, captured abundant clonotypes similarly. Enrollment was limited to patients whose SJS/TEN or DRESS diagnosis was probable or definite according to RegiSCAR criteria. Results and caveats for the whole study, not just this receptor: Although undetectable or scarce in tolerant-control and healthy-donor PBMC, a public TCRbeta CDR3 was found in all seven CBZ-SJS/TEN blister samples, at a mean of 13.57%. The authors stated that further study is still needed to find out whether the public TCR applies more generally to SJS/TEN caused by other drugs.

The donors whose samples were sequenced had carbamazepine-induced Stevens-Johnson syndrome or toxic epidermal necrolysis (CBZ-SJS/TEN). Peripheral blood repertoires came from CBZ-SJS/TEN patients of Han Chinese (five) and European (roughly 6) origin. Patients with drug-induced severe cutaneous adverse reactions had T cell receptor repertoires profiled by next-generation sequencing to look for drug-specific clonotypes. The RNA was isolated from either blister cells of skin lesions or peripheral blood mononuclear cells. In the absence of a count, this clonotype is rated medium-sized (0.01 to 0.1%) from its frequency. Which antigen it targets is not known. Library preparation used the iRepertoire multiplex PCR system with TCR subtype-specific primers for both bulk and single-cell sequencing. Bulk TCR beta libraries were generated by multiplex PCR with primers targeting V, D and J gene regions. Roughly 95-550 ng of RNA per sample served as input for bulk TCR library preparation. An Illumina MiSeq was used to sequence the bulk TCR beta amplicons. In the authors' own workflow: Quality control steps removed sample misassignments and low-quality sequencing reads. CDR3 was defined as the amino acids between the V-gene Y[YFLI]C motif and the J-segment [FW]GXGT motif. The IMGT database was followed for TRBV and TRBJ gene assignments and CDR3 clonotypes. TRBV expression in each sample was normalized to the mean of the same gene in PBMC from a few dozen healthy donors. Through TCRdb reprocessing, the reads give one entry per CDR3 protein sequence; DNA is omitted. These V and J calls originate from TCRdb's pipeline instead of the authors' own analysis. The table held for this sample gives more than 1,500 distinct CDR3 sequences. Of the sample, about 14% is held by the ten largest clones.

The clonotype comes from a human donor with Stevens-Johnson syndrome, a severe cutaneous drug reaction. Sequencing was carried out using PBMCs.

CDR3 reads: CASSSYHYRGGGRETQYF. Here the chain combines TRBV28 and TRBJ2-5; the D call from TCRdb, TRBD1, cannot be confirmed without DNA. CDR1 and CDR2 (MDHEN, SYDVKM) derive from the germline V gene. Spanning cysteine to phenylalanine, the CDR3 consists of 18 amino acids. The DNA is unrecorded.